The 14 T cell receptor beta chains listed next were all sequenced from one sample in a study of T cells in narcolepsy (dated by TCRdb to 2016 to 2019). Receptors were amplified or captured by the immunoSEQ multiplex PCR assay. In its TCRdb copy, this immuneACCESS table keeps in-frame sequences only and misses some clones. Where compared with another copy, unresolved V genes explain less than half of these, and the others have no known cause. The sample includes 20,000 to 25,000 clones, with about 91% observed a single time. Roughly 1% of the sample rests with the top ten. The specimen sequenced was CD45RA- memory CD4+ T cells from PBMCs. Interpreted using the paper, the cell subset or site label stands for: memory T cells sorted ex vivo from peripheral blood. The receptors originated from a human donor with narcolepsy.

The chain links TRBV2 to TRBJ2-5; D uncertain. The CDR3 contains 14 residues. Germline V gene data show CDR1 as SNHLY and CDR2 as FYNNEI. V dropped 1 base and J dropped 5 bases, with 11 bases sitting between them. The CDR3, as DNA: TGTGCCAGCAGTGAAGGTATGGCAGTGGAGACCCAGTACTTC. Its translation: CASSEGMAVETQYF.

The chain has TRBV5-1 and TRBJ2-1; D perhaps matches TRBD2 (6 bases). In germline, CDR1 is SGHRS, CDR2 YFSETQ. The CDR3 length is 14 residues. V was clipped by 2 bases and J by 6 bases, with 12 bases between them. The DNA for the CDR3 is TGCGCCAGCAGCTTCCCGGGACTTTCCAATGAGCAGTTCTTC. Translating it yields CASSFPGLSNEQFF.

The V call is TRBV5-6, the J call TRBJ1-5; maybe TRBD1 (5 bases). Germline values: CDR1 SGHDT, CDR2 YYEEEE. V was trimmed by 0 bases and J by 11 bases, leaving 15 bases between them. The length of the CDR3 is 14 residues. The CDR3 reads CASSLGQWTQTQHF. In DNA, the CDR3 is TGTGCCAGCAGCTTGGGACAGTGGACCCAGACCCAGCATTTT.

This clone was detected only once. The gene calls are TRBV11-1 and TRBJ2-1, with TRBD1 as a possible D gene (6 bases). Germline-derived CDR1 and CDR2 are SGHAT and FQDESV (reference sequence). The V gene lost 8 bases and the J gene lost 4 bases, with 12 bases spanning the gap. There are 13 residues in the CDR3. Here the CDR3 reads CASSQGIYNEQFF. DNA of the CDR3: TGTGCCAGCTCCCAGGGGATTTACAATGAGCAGTTCTTC. Combining the CDR3 with reference TRBV11-1 and TRBJ2-1 gives the whole variable domain EAEVAQSPRYKITEKSQAVAFWCDPISGHATLYWYRQILGQGPELLVQFQDESVVDDSQLPKDRFSAERLKGVDSTLKIQPAELGDSAMYLCASSQGIYNEQFFGPGTRLTVL.

The rearrangement uses TRBV27 and TRBJ2-2; 9 bases align to TRBD1. Trimming at V came to 8 bases and at J to 1 base, leaving 2 bases not matched to a gene. Germline CDR1 reads MNHEY; CDR2 reads SMNVEV (reference sequence). The CDR3 is made up of 14 amino acids. The CDR3 sequence: CASSTGGNTGELFF. As DNA, the CDR3 is TGTGCCAGCTCGACAGGGGGGAACACCGGGGAGCTGTTTTTT.

This clone was picked up one time. The rearrangement joins TRBV14 to TRBJ2-7; D is possibly TRBD1 or TRBD2 (5 bases each). The CDR3 is 15 residues long. Trimming took off 1 base at V and 7 bases at J, with 17 bases between the two ends. Germline V gene lookup returns CDR1 SGHDN and CDR2 FVKESK. The CDR3 is CASSQAPGPVVEQYF. CDR3 in DNA: TGTGCCAGCAGCCAAGCCCCGGGACCAGTAGTTGAGCAGTACTTC.

V is TRBV28 and J is TRBJ1-1, with 9 bases aligning to TRBD1. Trimming removed 7 bases from V and 1 base from J; junction bases left unmatched: 4. CDR3 length equals 14 residues. The germline V gene has CDR1 MDHEN and CDR2 SYDVKM. CDR3 DNA sequence: TGTGCCAGCAAAACAGGGGGCGCGAACACTGAAGCTTTCTTT. It specifies CASKTGGANTEAFF.

This chain links TRBV5-6 with TRBJ2-1; D uncertain. Looked up from germline, CDR1 is SGHDT and CDR2 is YYEEEE. The CDR3 spans 16 residues. The V end lost 0 bases, the J end lost 0 bases, and 10 bases lay between the germline ends. Written as DNA, the CDR3 is TGTGCCAGCAGCTTGGACAGCATAAGCTCCTACAATGAGCAGTTCTTC. Translation gives CASSLDSISSYNEQFF.

This clone was seen a single time. The J gene is TRBJ2-1, the V gene TRBV4-2; maybe TRBD1 (5 bases). Germline assignment: CDR1 LGHNA and CDR2 YNFKEQ. V lost 0 bases and J 7 bases, leaving 16 bases between the germline ends. The CDR3 is 16 residues long. The CDR3 nucleotides read TGTGCCAGCAGCCAAGACTTAAGGGTAGGGGCGAATGAGCAGTTCTTC. This encodes CASSQDLRVGANEQFF.

The V call is TRBV29-1, the J call TRBJ1-5; tentative D call: TRBD1 (5 bases). This CDR3 contains 12 residues. V lost 7 bases, J lost 7 bases, and 14 bases lay in between. In germline, CDR1 is SQVTM, CDR2 ANQGSEA. In DNA, the CDR3 is TGCAGCGCGGGGGGGGGAGGACAGCCCCAGCATTTT. As protein: CSAGGGGQPQHF.

The table lists this clone with a count of one. V is TRBV5-1 and J is TRBJ2-1, with 8 positions matching TRBD2. The CDR3 contains 17 residues. Trimming cost V 4 bases and J 4 bases; bases outside gene matches: 13. Germline V gene lookup returns CDR1 SGHRS and CDR2 YFSETQ. The CDR3 nucleotides are TGCGCCAGCAGCCCAGGTATAGGTAGCGGGATGTACAATGAGCAGTTCTTC. It specifies CASSPGIGSGMYNEQFF.

The chain recombines TRBV10-3 with TRBJ1-5, with D possibly being TRBD1 (6 bases). Germline V gene data show CDR1 as ENHRY and CDR2 as SYGVKD. CDR3 length: 15 amino acids. The V and J ends lost 0 bases and 7 bases respectively, with 13 bases between them. The CDR3 loop reads CAISESRTENQPQHF. The DNA for the CDR3 is TGTGCCATCAGTGAGTCTAGGACAGAGAACCAGCCCCAGCATTTT.

The chain links TRBV5-1 to TRBJ1-4, with TRBD1 as a possible D gene (6 bases). V dropped 5 bases and J dropped 4 bases, with 12 bases sitting between them. Per germline, CDR1 SGHRS and CDR2 YFSETQ. This CDR3 is 14 amino acids long. Here the CDR3 reads CASRQGSGNEKLFF. The DNA for the CDR3 is TGCGCCAGCAGACAGGGTTCGGGTAATGAAAAACTGTTTTTT. Together with reference TRBV5-1 and TRBJ1-4, the CDR3 gives the full variable domain: KAGVTQTPRYLIKTRGQQVTLSCSPISGHRSVSWYQQTPGQGLQFLFEYFSETQRNKGNFPGRFSGRQFSNSRSEMNVSTLELGDSALYLCASRQGSGNEKLFFGSGTQLSVL.

V and J are TRBV15 and TRBJ2-7; possible D gene TRBD2, 7 bases. This CDR3 comprises 14 residues. V was trimmed by 4 bases and J by 7 bases, leaving 17 bases between them. CDR1 and CDR2 (germline): LNHNV, YYDKDF (reference sequence). As DNA, the CDR3 is TGTGCCACCAGCAAGGGGGGGCCGGCGGGGGAGCAGTACTTC. It translates to CATSKGGPAGEQYF.